This TCR beta chain was sequenced in a study of T cell changes during pregnancy in multiple sclerosis. Data came from immunoSEQ multiplex PCR; TCRdb stores just in-frame clones and leaves some out. The data show fewer than 80,000 clones, roughly 90% seen once. The germline gives CDR1 SGDLS, CDR2 YYNGEE. CDR3 length: 15 amino acids. V lost 6 bases and J 0 bases, leaving 12 bases between the germline ends. The V gene is TRBV9, the J gene TRBJ2-2; D is possibly TRBD2 (6 bases). The sequencing here drew on peripheral blood, taken in the first trimester of pregnancy. This TCR derives from a female donor in good health, enrolled as a control in a pregnancy study. The CDR3 sequence is CASTARGANTGELFF. The DNA of the CDR3 is TGTGCCAGCACGGCGCGGGGTGCGAACACCGGGGAGCTGTTTTTT. The complete variable domain, with remaining parts taken from reference TRBV9 and TRBJ2-2, reads DSGVTQTPKHLITATGQRVTLRCSPRSGDLSVYWYQQSLDQGLQFLIQYYNGEERAKGNILERFSAQQFPDLHSELNLSSLELGDSALYFCASTARGANTGELFFGEGSRLTVL.